This TCR beta chain originates from a study of shared clonotypes between healthy human individuals. Overall study findings and caveats: Donors were few, which limited the genetic and exposure-history diversity represented. Against clonotypes common to all four donors, non-shared ones had lower generation probabilities.

A note on this clone: The antigen is undetermined.

The germline V gene has CDR1 SGHDT and CDR2 YYEEEE. Deletions cut 0 bases from V and 4 bases from J, with 14 bases between. CDR3 length: 15 amino acids. It was CD45RO-negative cells, positively selected for CCR7, that made up naive CD8 cells, with terminally differentiated effector memory CD45RA+ cells excluded. The repertoire was sequenced with immunoSEQ multiplex PCR; TCRdb's copy has only in-frame clones and lacks some. The data contain around 600,000 clones, around 96% of them singletons. V and J are TRBV5-6 and TRBJ2-7, with D tentatively TRBD1 (7 bases). What was sequenced was naive CD8+ T cells sorted from blood. The sequence came from a woman between 25 and 40 years old in good health. Here the CDR3 DNA reads TGTGCCAGCAGCTTGGTATCAGGGGGGCTTTACGAGCAGTACTTC. This encodes CASSLVSGGLYEQYF.